A selection of T cell receptor beta chains follows, all from one sample in a study of blood T cell repertoires in COVID-19. Method: immunoSEQ multiplex PCR; TCRdb's copy keeps in-frame clones and lacks some. This table has a few hundred thousand clones, over 65% appearing once. Sequenced sample: PBMCs or T cells enriched from blood (not recorded which). The receptors here all came from a woman aged 60-75 years who had recovered from COVID-19. CDR3s include the opening cysteine and the closing phenylalanine or tryptophan. A D gene is named only where the DNA matches it firmly. Size is omitted from some rows. Given values are once, few, many or a class for expanded clones.

v_gene,abundance,j_gene,d_gene,CDR3aa,CDR3nt
TRBV4-2,.,TRBJ1-4,TRBD1,CASSQGTGREKLFF,TGTGCCAGCAGCCAAGGGACAGGTCGCGAAAAACTGTTTTTT
TRBV7-7,.,TRBJ2-2,TRBD2,CASSLAAGGNGELFF,TGTGCCAGCAGCTTAGCGGCGGGAGGGAACGGGGAGCTGTTTTTT
TRBV19,.,TRBJ1-3,TRBD1,CASSAGTGQSGNTIYF,TGTGCCAGTAGTGCCGGGACAGGGCAATCCGGAAACACCATATATTTT
TRBV4-1,.,TRBJ2-5,TRBD1,CASSPQDRGKETQYF,TGCGCCAGCAGCCCCCAAGACAGGGGGAAAGAGACCCAGTACTTC
TRBV19,.,TRBJ2-7,.,CASSTRAGAVSNEQYF,TGTGCCAGTAGTACCCGGGCGGGGGCGGTAAGTAACGAGCAGTACTTC
TRBV11-2,.,TRBJ1-4,TRBD1,CASSPGQPNEKLFF,TGTGCCAGCAGTCCGGGACAGCCTAATGAAAAACTGTTTTTT
TRBV27,.,TRBJ1-4,TRBD1,CASSRTGTNEKLFF,TGTGCCAGCAGCAGGACAGGGACTAATGAAAAACTGTTTTTT
TRBV7-2,.,TRBJ1-1,.,CASSLLGLPNTEAFF,TGTGCCAGCAGCTTACTGGGACTCCCGAACACTGAAGCTTTCTTT
TRBV18,.,TRBJ2-1,.,CASSPEGEGLYNEQFF,TGTGCCAGCTCACCAGAGGGGGAGGGCCTCTACAATGAGCAGTTCTTC
TRBV6-5,.,TRBJ1-2,.,CASSYLSGTTNYGYTF,TGTGCCAGCAGTTACCTATCCGGGACTACTAACTATGGCTACACCTTC
TRBV19,.,TRBJ1-3,TRBD1,CASSTGGQGGGNTIYF,TGTGCCAGTAGTACTGGGGGACAGGGAGGTGGAAACACCATATATTTT
TRBV27,few,TRBJ1-1,.,CASSSYRDDTEAFF,TGTGCCAGCAGTTCCTACAGGGACGACACTGAAGCTTTCTTT
TRBV21-1,.,TRBJ1-2,.,CASSTRTGGSYGYTF,TGTGCCAGCAGCACCCGGACAGGGGGCAGCTATGGCTACACCTTC
TRBV6-5,.,TRBJ2-7,TRBD2,CASLAGSSEQYF,TGTGCCAGTTTAGCGGGGAGCTCCGAGCAGTACTTC
TRBV9,.,TRBJ2-2,.,CASSVGHTGELFF,TGTGCCAGCAGCGTGGGCCACACCGGGGAGCTGTTTTTT
TRBV5-1,once,TRBJ1-4,TRBD1,CASSLGFGTGEEKLFF,TGCGCCAGCAGCTTGGGGTTTGGGACAGGAGAAGAAAAACTGTTTTTT